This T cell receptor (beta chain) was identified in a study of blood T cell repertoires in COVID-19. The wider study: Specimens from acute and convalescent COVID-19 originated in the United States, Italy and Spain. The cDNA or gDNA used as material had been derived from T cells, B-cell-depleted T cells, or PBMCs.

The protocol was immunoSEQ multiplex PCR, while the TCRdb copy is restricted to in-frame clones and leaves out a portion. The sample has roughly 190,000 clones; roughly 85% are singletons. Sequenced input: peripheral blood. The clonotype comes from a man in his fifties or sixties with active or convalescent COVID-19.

The CDR3 DNA is TGTGCCAGCAGCCCCTCGGCTGGGGCCAACGTCCTGACTTTC. Its translation is CASSPSAGANVLTF. V usage is TRBV7-7 and J usage is TRBJ2-6; D is ambiguous. Per germline, CDR1 SSHAT and CDR2 FNYEAQ (reference sequence). V lost 5 bases, J lost 2 bases, and 7 bases lay in between. CDR3 length: 14 residues.